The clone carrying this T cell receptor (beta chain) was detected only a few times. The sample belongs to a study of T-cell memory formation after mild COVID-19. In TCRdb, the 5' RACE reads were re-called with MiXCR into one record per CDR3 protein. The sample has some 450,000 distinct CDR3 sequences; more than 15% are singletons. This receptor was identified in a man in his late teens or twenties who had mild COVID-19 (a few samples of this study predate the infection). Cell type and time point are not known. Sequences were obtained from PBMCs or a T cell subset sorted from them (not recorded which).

The CDR3 sequence: CASSQEGGQNTGELFF. The CDR3 DNA reads TGCGCCAGCAGCCAAGAAGGGGGACAGAACACCGGGGAGCTGTTTTTT. The chain links TRBV4-3 to TRBJ2-2, with D perhaps TRBD1 (6 bases). CDR3 size: 16 residues. Germline V lookup: CDR1 LGHNA, CDR2 YSLEER. With 0 bases removed from V and 1 base from J, the gap between germline ends came to 9 bases.